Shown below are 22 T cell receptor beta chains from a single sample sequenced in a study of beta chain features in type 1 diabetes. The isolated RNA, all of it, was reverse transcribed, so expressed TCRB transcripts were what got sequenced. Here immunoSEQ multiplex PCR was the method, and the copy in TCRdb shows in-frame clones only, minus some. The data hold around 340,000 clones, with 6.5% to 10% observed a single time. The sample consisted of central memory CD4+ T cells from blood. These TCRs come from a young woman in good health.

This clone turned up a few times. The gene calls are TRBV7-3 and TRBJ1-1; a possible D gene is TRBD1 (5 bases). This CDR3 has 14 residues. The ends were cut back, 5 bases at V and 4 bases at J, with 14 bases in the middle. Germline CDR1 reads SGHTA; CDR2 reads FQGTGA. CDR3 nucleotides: TGTGCCAGCAGCCGCCAGGGTGGGGCCACTGAAGCTTTCTTT. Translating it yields CASSRQGGATEAFF.

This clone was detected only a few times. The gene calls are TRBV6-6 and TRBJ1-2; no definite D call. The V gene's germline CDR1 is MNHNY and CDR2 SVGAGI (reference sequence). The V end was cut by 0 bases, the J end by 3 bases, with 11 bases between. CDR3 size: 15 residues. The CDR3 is CASSYSPKADYGYTF. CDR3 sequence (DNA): TGTGCCAGCAGTTACTCCCCGAAGGCTGACTATGGCTACACCTTC.

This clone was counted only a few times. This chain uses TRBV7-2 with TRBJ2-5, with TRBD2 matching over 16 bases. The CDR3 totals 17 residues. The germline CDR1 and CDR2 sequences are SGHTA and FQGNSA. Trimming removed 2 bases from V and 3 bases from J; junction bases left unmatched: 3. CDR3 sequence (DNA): TGTGCCAGCAGCTTATTGGGACTAGCGGGAGGGGAAGAGACCCAGTACTTC. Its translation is CASSLLGLAGGEETQYF.

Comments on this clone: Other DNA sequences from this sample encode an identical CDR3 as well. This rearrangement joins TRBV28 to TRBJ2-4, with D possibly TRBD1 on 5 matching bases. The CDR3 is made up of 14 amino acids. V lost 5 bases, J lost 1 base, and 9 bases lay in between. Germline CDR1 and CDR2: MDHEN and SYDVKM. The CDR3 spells CASSLQGAKNIQYF. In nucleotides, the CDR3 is TGTGCCAGCAGTCTGCAGGGTGCCAAAAACATTCAGTACTTC.

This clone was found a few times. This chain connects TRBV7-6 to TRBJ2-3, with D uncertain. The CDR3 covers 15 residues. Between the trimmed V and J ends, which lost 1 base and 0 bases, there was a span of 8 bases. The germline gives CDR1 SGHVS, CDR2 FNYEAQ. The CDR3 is CASSLEGPSTDTQYF. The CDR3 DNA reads TGTGCCAGCAGCTTAGAAGGTCCTAGCACAGATACGCAGTATTTT.

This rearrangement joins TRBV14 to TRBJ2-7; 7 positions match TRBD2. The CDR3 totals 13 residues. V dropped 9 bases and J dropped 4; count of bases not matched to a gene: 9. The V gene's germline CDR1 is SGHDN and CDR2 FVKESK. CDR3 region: CASSGGGVYEQYF. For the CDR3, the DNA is TGTGCCAGTTCGGGAGGAGGGGTTTACGAGCAGTACTTC.

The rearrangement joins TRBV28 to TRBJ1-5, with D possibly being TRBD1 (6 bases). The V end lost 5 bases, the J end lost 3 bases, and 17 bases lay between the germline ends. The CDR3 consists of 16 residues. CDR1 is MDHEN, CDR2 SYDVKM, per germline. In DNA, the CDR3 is TGTGCCAGCAGTCTCACAGGGAGTGGGGCCAATCAGCCCCAGCATTTT. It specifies CASSLTGSGANQPQHF.

Here the CDR3 DNA reads TGTGCCAGCAGCGTGGCAGGACAGCATAATGAAAAACTGTTTTTT. Protein sequence: CASSVAGQHNEKLFF. V and J are TRBV9 and TRBJ1-4; D possibly corresponds to TRBD1 (6 bases). The germline V and J ends were trimmed by 2 bases and 4 bases, with 12 bases remaining between them. Germline V lookup: CDR1 SGDLS, CDR2 YYNGEE. This CDR3 region has 15 residues. The full variable domain, its missing parts supplied by reference TRBV9 and TRBJ1-4, is DSGVTQTPKHLITATGQRVTLRCSPRSGDLSVYWYQQSLDQGLQFLIQYYNGEERAKGNILERFSAQQFPDLHSELNLSSLELGDSALYFCASSVAGQHNEKLFFGSGTQLSVL.

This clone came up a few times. CDR3 loop: CASTTRDRGLGYTF. The CDR3 coding sequence is TGTGCCAGCACCACTCGGGACAGGGGGCTTGGCTACACCTTC. This chain joins TRBV7-2 and TRBJ1-2; the match to TRBD1 covers 12 bases. The V and J ends lost 7 bases and 7 bases, in that order; junction bases with no gene match: 7. The CDR3 totals 14 residues. CDR1 SGHTA and CDR2 FQGNSA come from the germline V gene.

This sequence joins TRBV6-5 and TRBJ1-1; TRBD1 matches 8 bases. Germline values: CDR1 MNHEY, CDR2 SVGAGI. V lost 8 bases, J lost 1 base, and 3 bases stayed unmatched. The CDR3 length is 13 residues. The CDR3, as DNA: TGTGCCAGCGGGCAGGGGGCGAACACTGAAGCTTTCTTT. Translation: CASGQGANTEAFF.

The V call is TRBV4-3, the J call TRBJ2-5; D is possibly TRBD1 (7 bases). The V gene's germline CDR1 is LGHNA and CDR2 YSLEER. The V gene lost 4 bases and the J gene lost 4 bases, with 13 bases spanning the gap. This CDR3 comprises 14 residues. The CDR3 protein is CASSLTQGGETQYF. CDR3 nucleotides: TGCGCCAGCAGCCTCACTCAGGGGGGAGAGACCCAGTACTTC.

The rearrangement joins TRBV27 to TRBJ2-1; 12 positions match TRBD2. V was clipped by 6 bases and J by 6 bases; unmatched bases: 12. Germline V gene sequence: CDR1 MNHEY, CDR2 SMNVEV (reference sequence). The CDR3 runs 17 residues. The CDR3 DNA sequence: TGTGCCAGCAGCCTCCTCACGCTAGCGGGAGGGCTCAATGAGCAGTTCTTC. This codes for CASSLLTLAGGLNEQFF.

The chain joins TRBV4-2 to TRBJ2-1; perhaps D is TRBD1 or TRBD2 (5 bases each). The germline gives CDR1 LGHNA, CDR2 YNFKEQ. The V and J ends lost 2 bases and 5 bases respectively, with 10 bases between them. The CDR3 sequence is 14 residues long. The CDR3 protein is CASSQPGTDNEQFF. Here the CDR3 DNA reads TGTGCCAGCAGCCAACCCGGGACGGACAATGAGCAGTTCTTC.

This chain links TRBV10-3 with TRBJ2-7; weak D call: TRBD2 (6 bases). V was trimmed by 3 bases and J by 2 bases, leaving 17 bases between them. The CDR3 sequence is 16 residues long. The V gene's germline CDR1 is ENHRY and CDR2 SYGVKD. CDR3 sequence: CAISDPLAQYPYEQYF. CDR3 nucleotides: TGTGCCATCAGTGATCCCCTAGCGCAATATCCCTACGAGCAGTACTTC.

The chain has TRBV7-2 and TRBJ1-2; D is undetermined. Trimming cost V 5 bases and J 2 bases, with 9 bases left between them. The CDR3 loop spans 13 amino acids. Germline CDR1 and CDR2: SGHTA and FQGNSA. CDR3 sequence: CASSTSRNYGYTF. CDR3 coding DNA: TGTGCCAGCAGCACATCACGAAACTATGGCTACACCTTC.

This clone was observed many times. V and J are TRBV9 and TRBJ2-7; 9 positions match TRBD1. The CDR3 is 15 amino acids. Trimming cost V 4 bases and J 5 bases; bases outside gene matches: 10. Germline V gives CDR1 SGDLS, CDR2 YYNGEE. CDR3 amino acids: CASSPSGTGRNEQYF. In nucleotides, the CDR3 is TGTGCCAGCAGCCCCTCCGGGACAGGGCGAAACGAGCAGTACTTC.

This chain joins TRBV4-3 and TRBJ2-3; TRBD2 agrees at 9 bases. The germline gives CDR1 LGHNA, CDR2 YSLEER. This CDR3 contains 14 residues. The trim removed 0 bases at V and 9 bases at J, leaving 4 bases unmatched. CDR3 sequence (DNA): TGCGCCAGCAGCCAAGAAATGCTAGCGGGAACGCAGTATTTT. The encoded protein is CASSQEMLAGTQYF.

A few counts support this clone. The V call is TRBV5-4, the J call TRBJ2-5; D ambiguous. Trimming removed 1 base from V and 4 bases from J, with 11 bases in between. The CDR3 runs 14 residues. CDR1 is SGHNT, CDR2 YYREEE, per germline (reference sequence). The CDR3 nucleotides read TGTGCCAGCAGCTTGTGGCGGCGAGGAGAGACCCAGTACTTC. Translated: CASSLWRRGETQYF.

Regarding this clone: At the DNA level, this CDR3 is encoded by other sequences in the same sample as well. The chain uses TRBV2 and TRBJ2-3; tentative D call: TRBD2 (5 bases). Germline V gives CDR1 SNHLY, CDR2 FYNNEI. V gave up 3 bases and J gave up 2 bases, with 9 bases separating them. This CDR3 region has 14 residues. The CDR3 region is CASSEGSPTDTQYF. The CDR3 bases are TGTGCCAGCAGTGAGGGGAGCCCCACAGATACGCAGTATTTT.

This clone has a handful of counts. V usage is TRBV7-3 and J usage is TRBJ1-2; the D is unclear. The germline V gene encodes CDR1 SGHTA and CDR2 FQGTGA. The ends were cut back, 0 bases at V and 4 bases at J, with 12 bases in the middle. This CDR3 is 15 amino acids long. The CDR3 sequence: CASSLTPGKGYGYTF. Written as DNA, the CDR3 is TGTGCCAGCAGCTTAACCCCAGGCAAAGGCTATGGCTACACCTTC.

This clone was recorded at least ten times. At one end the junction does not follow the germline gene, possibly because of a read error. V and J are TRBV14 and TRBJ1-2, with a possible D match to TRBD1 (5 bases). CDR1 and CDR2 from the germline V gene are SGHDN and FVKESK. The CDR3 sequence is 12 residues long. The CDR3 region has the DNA TGTGCCAGCAGCCAAGCTAACCAGGACAAAGCCTTC. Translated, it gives CASSQANQDKAF.

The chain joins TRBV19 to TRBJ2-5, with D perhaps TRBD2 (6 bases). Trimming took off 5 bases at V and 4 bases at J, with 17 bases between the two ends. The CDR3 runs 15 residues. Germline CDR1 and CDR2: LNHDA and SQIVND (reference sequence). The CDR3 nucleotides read TGTGCCAGTAGTGCCACTAGCAGTAGAGGAGAGACCCAGTACTTC. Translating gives CASSATSSRGETQYF. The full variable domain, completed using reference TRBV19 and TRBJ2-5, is DGGITQSPKYLFRKEGQNVTLSCEQNLNHDAMYWYRQDPGQGLRLIYYSQIVNDFQKGDIAEGYSVSREKKESFPLTVTSAQKNPTAFYLCASSATSSRGETQYFGPGTRLLVL.